The rows below give T cell receptor beta chains drawn from one sample of a study of cytomegalovirus exposure and HLA in healthy donors. Libraries were prepared by immunoSEQ multiplex PCR; TCRdb keeps only in-frame clonotypes and omits some of them. The table includes about 160,000 clones, 85% detected once. Material: PBMCs. These receptors were taken from a boy between 2 and 10 years old in good health and CMV-seronegative. The CDR3 runs from the conserved cysteine through the conserved F or W.

TRBV30,TRBJ2-1,CAWQKTSGSQFF
TRBV6-5,TRBJ1-1,CASSPDRARAEAFF
TRBV28,TRBJ2-6,CASSLSGVRKGRGFSGANVLTF
TRBV9,TRBJ2-7,CASSALGLAGSYEQYF
TRBV6-5,TRBJ2-1,CASSYGIQAEQFF
TRBV9,TRBJ2-7,CASSVEASPPYEQYF
TRBV2,TRBJ1-1,CASRQKITRQGRAFF
TRBV2,TRBJ2-3,CASQERSSTDTQYF
TRBV29-1,TRBJ1-2,CSVATEVEGYGYTF
TRBV19,TRBJ2-2,CASTSRADTAELFF
TRBV5-1,TRBJ1-6,CASSLAPAGGDSPLHF
TRBV28,TRBJ2-7,CASSPWGGADAYEQYF
TRBV5-1,TRBJ1-5,CASSLGQGGNQPQHF
TRBV6-6,TRBJ2-5,CASSQFSKETQYF
TRBV19,TRBJ1-5,CASSTGQLNQPQHF
TRBV9,TRBJ1-2,CASSVDGSYTF
TRBV5-1,TRBJ2-5,CASSSSGTGLETQYF
TRBV6-1,TRBJ1-1,CASSDGGRANTEAFF
TRBV21-1,TRBJ1-2,CASSGTGTYGYTF
TRBV1,TRBJ2-1,CTSSQNGTFNEQFF
TRBV4-1,TRBJ2-7,CASSPQQGPYEQYF
TRBV5-4,TRBJ2-2,CASSLEGAATGELFF
TRBV27,TRBJ2-1,CASSLNLAGPLDEQFF
TRBV28,NA,CASSPSGRFYEQYF
TRBV7-9,TRBJ1-1,CASSLGDTVNTEAFF
TRBV2,TRBJ2-1,CASQFTGLFYNEQFF
TRBV27,TRBJ1-1,CASRVRQGEEAEAFF
TRBV18,TRBJ1-2,CASSPTAGTGAELSYGYTF
TRBV7-2,TRBJ2-1,CASSSSGGPRAQFF
TRBV4-1,TRBJ1-5,CASSQEGGFQPQHF
TRBV10-3,TRBJ2-2,CAISEFPTGSGKGAGELFF
TRBV5-1,TRBJ2-3,CASSPGVTSGSTDTQYF
TRBV27,TRBJ2-1,CASSLRTRNNEQFF